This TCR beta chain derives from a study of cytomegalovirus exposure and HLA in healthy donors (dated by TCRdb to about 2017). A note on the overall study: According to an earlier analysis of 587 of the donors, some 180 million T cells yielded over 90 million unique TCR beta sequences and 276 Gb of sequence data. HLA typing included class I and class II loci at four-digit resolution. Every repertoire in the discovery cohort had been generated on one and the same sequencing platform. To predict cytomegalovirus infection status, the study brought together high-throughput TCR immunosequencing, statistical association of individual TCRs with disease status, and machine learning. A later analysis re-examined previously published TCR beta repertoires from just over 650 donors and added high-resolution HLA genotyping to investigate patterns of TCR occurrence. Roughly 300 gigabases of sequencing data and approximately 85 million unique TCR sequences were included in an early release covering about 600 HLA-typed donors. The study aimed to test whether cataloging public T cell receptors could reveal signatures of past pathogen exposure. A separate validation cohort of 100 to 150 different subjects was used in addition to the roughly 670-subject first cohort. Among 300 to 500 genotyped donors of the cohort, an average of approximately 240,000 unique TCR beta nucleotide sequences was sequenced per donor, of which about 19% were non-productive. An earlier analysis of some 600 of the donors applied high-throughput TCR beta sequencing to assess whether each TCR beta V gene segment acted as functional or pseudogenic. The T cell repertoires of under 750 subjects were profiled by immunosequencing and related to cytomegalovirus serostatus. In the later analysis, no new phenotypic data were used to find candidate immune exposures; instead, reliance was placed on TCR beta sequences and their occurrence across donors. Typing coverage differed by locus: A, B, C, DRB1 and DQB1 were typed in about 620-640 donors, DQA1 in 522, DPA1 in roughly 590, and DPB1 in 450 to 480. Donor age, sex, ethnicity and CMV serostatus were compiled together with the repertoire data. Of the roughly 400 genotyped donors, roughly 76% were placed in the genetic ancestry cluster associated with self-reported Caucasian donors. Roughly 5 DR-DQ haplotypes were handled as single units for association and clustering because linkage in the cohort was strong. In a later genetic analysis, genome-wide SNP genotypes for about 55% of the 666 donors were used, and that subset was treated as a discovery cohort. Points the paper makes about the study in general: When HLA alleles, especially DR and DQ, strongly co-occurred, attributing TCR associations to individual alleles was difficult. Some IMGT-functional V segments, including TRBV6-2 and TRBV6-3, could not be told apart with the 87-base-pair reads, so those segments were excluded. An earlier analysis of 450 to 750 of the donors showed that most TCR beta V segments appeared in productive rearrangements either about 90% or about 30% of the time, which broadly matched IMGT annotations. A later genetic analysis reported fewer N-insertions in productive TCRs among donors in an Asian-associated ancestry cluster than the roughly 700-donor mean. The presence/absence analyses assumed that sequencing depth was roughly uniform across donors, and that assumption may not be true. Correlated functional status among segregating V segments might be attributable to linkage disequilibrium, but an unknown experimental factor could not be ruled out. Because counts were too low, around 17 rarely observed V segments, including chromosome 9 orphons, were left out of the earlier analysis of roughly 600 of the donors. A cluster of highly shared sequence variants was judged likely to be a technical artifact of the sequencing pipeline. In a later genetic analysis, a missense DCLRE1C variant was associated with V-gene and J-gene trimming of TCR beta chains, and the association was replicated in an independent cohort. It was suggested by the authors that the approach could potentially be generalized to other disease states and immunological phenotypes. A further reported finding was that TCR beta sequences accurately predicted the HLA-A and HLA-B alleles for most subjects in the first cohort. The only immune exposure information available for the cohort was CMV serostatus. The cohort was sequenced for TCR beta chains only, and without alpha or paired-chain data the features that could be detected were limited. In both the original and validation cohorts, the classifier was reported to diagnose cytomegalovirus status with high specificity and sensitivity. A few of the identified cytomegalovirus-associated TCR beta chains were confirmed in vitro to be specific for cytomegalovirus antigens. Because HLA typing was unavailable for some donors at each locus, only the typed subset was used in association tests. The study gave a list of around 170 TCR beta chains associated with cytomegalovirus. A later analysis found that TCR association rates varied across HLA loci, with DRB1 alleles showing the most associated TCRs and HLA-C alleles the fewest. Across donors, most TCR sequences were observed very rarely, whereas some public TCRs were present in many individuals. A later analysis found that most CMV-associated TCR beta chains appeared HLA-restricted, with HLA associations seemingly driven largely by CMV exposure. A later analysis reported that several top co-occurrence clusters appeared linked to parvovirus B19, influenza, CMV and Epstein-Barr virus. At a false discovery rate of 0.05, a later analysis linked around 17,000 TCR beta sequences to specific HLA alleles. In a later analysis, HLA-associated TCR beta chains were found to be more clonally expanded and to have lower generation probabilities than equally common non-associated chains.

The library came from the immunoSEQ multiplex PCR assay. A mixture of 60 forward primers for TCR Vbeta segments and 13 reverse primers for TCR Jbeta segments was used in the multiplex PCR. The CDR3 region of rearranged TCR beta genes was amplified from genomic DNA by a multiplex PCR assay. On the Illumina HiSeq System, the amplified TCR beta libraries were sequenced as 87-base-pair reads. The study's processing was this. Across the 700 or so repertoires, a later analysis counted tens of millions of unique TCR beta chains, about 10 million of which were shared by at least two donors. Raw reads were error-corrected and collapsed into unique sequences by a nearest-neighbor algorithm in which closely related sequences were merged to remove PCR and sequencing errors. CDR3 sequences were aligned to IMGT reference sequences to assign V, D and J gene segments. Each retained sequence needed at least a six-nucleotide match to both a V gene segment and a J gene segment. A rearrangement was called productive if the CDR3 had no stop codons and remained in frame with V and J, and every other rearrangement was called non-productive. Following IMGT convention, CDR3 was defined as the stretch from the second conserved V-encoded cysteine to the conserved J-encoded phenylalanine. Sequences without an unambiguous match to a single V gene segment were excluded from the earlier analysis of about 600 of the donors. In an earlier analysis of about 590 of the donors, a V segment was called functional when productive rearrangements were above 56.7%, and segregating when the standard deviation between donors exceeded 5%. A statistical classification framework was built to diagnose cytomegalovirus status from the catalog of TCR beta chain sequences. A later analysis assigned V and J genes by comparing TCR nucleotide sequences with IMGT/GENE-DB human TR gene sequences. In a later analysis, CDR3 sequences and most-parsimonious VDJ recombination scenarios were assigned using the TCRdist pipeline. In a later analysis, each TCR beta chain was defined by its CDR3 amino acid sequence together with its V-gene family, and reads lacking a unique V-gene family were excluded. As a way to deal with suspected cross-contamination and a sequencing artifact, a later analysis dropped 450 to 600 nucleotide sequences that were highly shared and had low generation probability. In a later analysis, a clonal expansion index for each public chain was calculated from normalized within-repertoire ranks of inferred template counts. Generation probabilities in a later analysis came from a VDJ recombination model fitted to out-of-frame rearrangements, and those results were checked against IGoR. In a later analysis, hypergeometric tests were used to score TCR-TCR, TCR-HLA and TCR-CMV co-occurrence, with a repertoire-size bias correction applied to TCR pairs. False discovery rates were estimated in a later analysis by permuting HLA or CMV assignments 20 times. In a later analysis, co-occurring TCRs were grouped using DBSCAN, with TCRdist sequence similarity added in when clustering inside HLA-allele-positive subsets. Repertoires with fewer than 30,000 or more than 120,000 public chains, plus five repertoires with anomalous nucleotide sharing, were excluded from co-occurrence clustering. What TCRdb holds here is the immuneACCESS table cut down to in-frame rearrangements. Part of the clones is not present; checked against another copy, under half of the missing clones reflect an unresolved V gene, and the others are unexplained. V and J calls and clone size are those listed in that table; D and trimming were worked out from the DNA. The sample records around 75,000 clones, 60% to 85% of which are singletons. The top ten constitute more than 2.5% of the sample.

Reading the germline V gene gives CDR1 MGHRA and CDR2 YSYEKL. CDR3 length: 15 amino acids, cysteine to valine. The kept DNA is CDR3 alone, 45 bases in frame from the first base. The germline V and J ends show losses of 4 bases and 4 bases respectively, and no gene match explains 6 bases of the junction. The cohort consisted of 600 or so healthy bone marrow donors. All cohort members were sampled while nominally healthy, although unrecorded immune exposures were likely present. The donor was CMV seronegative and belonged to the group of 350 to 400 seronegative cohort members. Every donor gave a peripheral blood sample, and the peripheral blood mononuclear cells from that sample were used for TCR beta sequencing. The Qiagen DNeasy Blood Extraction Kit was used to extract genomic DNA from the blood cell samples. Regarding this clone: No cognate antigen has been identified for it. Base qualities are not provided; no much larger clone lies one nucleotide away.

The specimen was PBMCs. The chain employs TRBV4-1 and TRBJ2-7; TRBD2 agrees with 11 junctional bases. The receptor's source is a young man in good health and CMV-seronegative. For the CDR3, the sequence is CASSPFTSGGYEQYV. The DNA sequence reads TGCGCCAGCAGCCCGTTTACTAGCGGGGGATACGAGCAGTACGTC.